One sample yielded the 17 T cell receptor beta chains listed below, sequenced in a study of somatic mutations in cytotoxic T cells in rheumatoid arthritis. Sequencing used immunoSEQ multiplex PCR; TCRdb keeps in-frame clones, though not all of them. The table includes roughly 10,000 clones, about four fifths detected once. Sequencing was done on a sample of CD8+ T cells sorted from blood. The receptors here all came from a woman aged 50 to 65 in good health.

The chain recombines TRBV6-1 with TRBJ2-3; D not resolved. The V and J ends lost 4 bases and 3 bases respectively, with 8 bases between them. Germline V gene sequence: CDR1 MNHNS, CDR2 SASEGT. The CDR3 runs to 13 residues. CDR3 DNA sequence: TGTGCCAGCAGTGCACAGTTAACAGATACGCAGTATTTT. It encodes CASSAQLTDTQYF.

V is TRBV6-5 and J is TRBJ1-1, with unresolved D. The V gene lost 0 bases and the J gene lost 0 bases, with 5 bases spanning the gap. CDR1 is MNHEY and CDR2 is SVGAGI in the germline V gene. The length of the CDR3 is 14 residues. CDR3 protein: CASSYSGMNTEAFF. The CDR3 DNA reads as TGTGCCAGCAGTTACTCGGGCATGAACACTGAAGCTTTCTTT.

This chain connects TRBV2 to TRBJ2-7; TRBD2 aligns across 10 bases. V lost 5 bases to trimming and J lost 4 bases; unmatched junction nucleotides: 2. The CDR3 length is 13 residues. Per germline, CDR1 SNHLY and CDR2 FYNNEI. CDR3 loop: CASSSSGGYEQYF. The DNA of the CDR3 is TGTGCCAGCAGTTCTAGCGGGGGTTACGAGCAGTACTTC.

V is TRBV4-2 and J is TRBJ2-1; TRBD2 aligns across 13 bases. The J segment lost 0 bases and the V segment lost 6 bases, leaving 5 bases of the junction unmatched. In germline, CDR1 is LGHNA, CDR2 YNFKEQ. The CDR3 covers 17 residues. CDR3 bases: TGTGCCAGCAGTCCGGGACTAGCGGGAAGCTCCTACAATGAGCAGTTCTTC. It yields the protein CASSPGLAGSSYNEQFF.

The CDR3 reads CASSPPWDRVSGANVLTF. The CDR3 DNA reads as TGTGCCAGCTCACCACCGTGGGACAGGGTGTCTGGGGCCAACGTCCTGACTTTC. The chain combines TRBV18 with TRBJ2-6, with 9 bases identical to TRBD1. Germline V gene lookup returns CDR1 KGHSH and CDR2 LQKENI. The CDR3 has 18 amino acids. Trimming removed 0 bases from V and 1 base from J; junction bases left unmatched: 4.

The V call is TRBV5-6, the J call TRBJ2-3; 13 positions match TRBD2. The CDR3 covers 16 residues. The junction had 4 bases not matched to a gene; V was cut back by 1 base and J by 5 bases. Germline CDR1 SGHDT, CDR2 YYEEEE. CDR3 coding DNA: TGTGCCAGCAGCTTGACTAGCGGGGGGGCGATAGATACGCAGTATTTT. As protein: CASSLTSGGAIDTQYF.

The chain joins TRBV27 to TRBJ2-5; 8 nucleotides agree with TRBD1. The J call may be incorrect, as the DNA end agrees better with TRBJ2-7. The CDR3 has 13 amino acids. Per germline, CDR1 MNHEY and CDR2 SMNVEV (reference sequence). The CDR3 loop reads CASSRTGSYEQYF. Written as DNA, the CDR3 is TGTGCCAGCTCCAGGACAGGGTCCTACGAGCAGTACTTC.

J is TRBJ2-7 and V is TRBV7-2; TRBD1 matches at 8 bases. In germline, CDR1 is SGHTA, CDR2 FQGNSA. The CDR3 sequence is 15 residues long. V shed 5 bases and J 0 bases; nucleotides not matched to a gene: 6. CDR3 nucleotide sequence: TGTGCCAGCAGCCAACACAGGGGGTCCTCCTACGAGCAGTACTTC. Residues: CASSQHRGSSYEQYF.

The chain links TRBV7-9 to TRBJ2-5; 10 positions agree with TRBD1. The J call may be faulty, since TRBJ2-7 better matches the DNA end. CDR3 length: 15 residues. Germline V gene lookup returns CDR1 SEHNR and CDR2 FQNEAQ (reference sequence). The CDR3 nucleotides are TGTGCCAGCAGCCAATCGGGACAGGGGAGGGGCGAGCAGTACTTC. This encodes CASSQSGQGRGEQYF.

The chain employs TRBV9 and TRBJ2-3, with 9 bases aligning to TRBD2. V was pared by 5 bases and J by 0 bases, with 4 bases of the junction left unmatched. Germline V gene sequence: CDR1 SGDLS, CDR2 YYNGEE. This CDR3 is 15 amino acids long. The CDR3 protein is CASRASGVSTDTQYF. The CDR3 bases are TGTGCCAGCAGAGCTAGCGGGGTCAGCACAGATACGCAGTATTTT.

V and J are TRBV27 and TRBJ2-3, with 11 bases matching TRBD2. The CDR3 totals 17 residues. From germline, CDR1 is MNHEY and CDR2 SMNVEV (reference sequence). Germline trimming cut 7 bases from V and 1 base from J; bases unmatched to any gene: 10. CDR3 coding DNA: TGTGCCAGCAATCTAGCGGGAGGACCTTCTGGCACAGATACGCAGTATTTT. Protein sequence: CASNLAGGPSGTDTQYF.

This chain joins TRBV6-7 and TRBJ2-1; D possibly corresponds to TRBD2 (7 bases). TRBV6-7 is treated as an ORF (open reading frame) with a function not yet certain. This CDR3 region has 18 residues. Deletions cut 7 bases from V and 4 bases from J, with 26 bases between. CDR3 bases: TGTGCCAGCATCCCTCCGGGGGGCCTAAGAATAACGTACAATGAGCAGTTCTTC. Its translation is CASIPPGGLRITYNEQFF.

The rearrangement uses TRBV19 and TRBJ1-4, with a tentative D call TRBD1 (6 bases). The germline CDR1 and CDR2 sequences are LNHDA and SQIVND (reference sequence). V lost 1 base and J lost 9, with 15 bases in between. The CDR3 covers 15 residues. CDR3 bases: TGTGCCAGTAGTATAGCAGCGGGGGCTGCGAAAAAACTGTTTTTT. It yields the protein CASSIAAGAAKKLFF.

CDR3 protein: CASSLDGPLDTQYF. CDR3 DNA: TGTGCCAGCAGCTTAGATGGGCCCCTAGATACGCAGTATTTT. The genes are TRBV11-2 and TRBJ2-3; no reliable D call. Germline CDR1 and CDR2: SGHAT and FQNNGV. The V gene lost 0 bases and the J gene lost 5 bases, with 9 bases spanning the gap. The length of the CDR3 is 14 residues.

A few counts support this clone. This chain uses TRBV15 with TRBJ2-3, with D possibly being TRBD2 (9 bases). Per germline, CDR1 LNHNV and CDR2 YYDKDF (reference sequence). Trimming took off 6 bases at V and 6 bases at J, with 22 bases between the two ends. The CDR3 totals 16 residues. CDR3 in amino acids: CATSPQGASGADTQYF. The CDR3, as DNA: TGTGCCACCAGTCCCCAGGGGGCTAGCGGGGCCGATACGCAGTATTTT.

The chain couples TRBV5-4 to TRBJ2-5, with TRBD2 as a possible D gene (6 bases). This CDR3 region has 11 residues. V was cut by 5 bases and J by 11 bases, with 13 bases left in between. The germline V gene has CDR1 SGHNT and CDR2 YYREEE (reference sequence). The CDR3 is CASSGGGEQYF. As DNA, the CDR3 is TGTGCCAGCAGTGGAGGAGGGGAGCAGTACTTC. Supplemented by reference TRBV5-4 and TRBJ2-5, the full variable domain reads ETGVTQSPTHLIKTRGQQVTLRCSSQSGHNTVSWYQQALGQGPQFIFQYYREEENGRGNFPPRFSGLQFPNYSSELNVNALELDDSALYLCASSGGGEQYFGPGTRLLVL.

V is TRBV28 and J is TRBJ2-7; TRBD2 matches at 7 bases. Germline V gives CDR1 MDHEN, CDR2 SYDVKM. The CDR3 sequence is 15 residues long. The J segment lost 5 bases and the V segment lost 0 bases, leaving 7 bases of the junction unmatched. The CDR3 loop reads CASSLWRVGRDEQYF. As DNA, the CDR3 is TGTGCCAGCAGTTTATGGCGGGTGGGGAGGGACGAGCAGTACTTC.